This TCR beta chain was found in a study of blood T cell repertoires in COVID-19 (dated by TCRdb to about 2020). Notes on the research overall: The collaborator samples originated in the United States, Italy and Spain and spanned the acute and convalescent phases of COVID-19. The material from the prospective study consisted of cDNA or gDNA derived from T cells, B-cell-depleted T cells, or PBMCs. Deeply sampled blood TCRbeta repertoires from subjects exposed to, actively infected with, or recovered from COVID-19 were included in the dataset. The repertoires were released in a freely available public database intended as a resource for research on the immune response to SARS-CoV-2. The samples were drawn from the first 160 participants of the ongoing ImmuneRACE study and from 1,254 subjects provided by 6 global collaborators. The sample metadata nearly always contained a de-identified subject ID, COVID-19 status, age in years and sex. Where available, HLA class I and class II types were obtained from metadata supplied by the sample provider rather than from assay-based typing. Study-wide findings and limitations: The quantity of clinical and demographic metadata differed by source and by participant and was supplied without curation.

The immunoSEQ Assay, a bias-controlled multiplex PCR, was used to amplify TCRbeta CDR3 regions from genomic DNA. The study's own analysis went as follows. Nucleated cell counts per sample were estimated from amplification of reference gene primers within the assay. To quantify the absolute abundance of each unique TCRbeta CDR3 rearrangement, sequence reads were collapsed and filtered. For each sample, productive Simpson clonality was calculated as the square root of Simpson's diversity index over productive rearrangements. TCRdb stores this immuneACCESS table with in-frame sequences only. Part of the clones is absent; in the studies checked, under half of the shortfall reflects unresolved V genes, and no reason is known for the rest. V, J and clone size reflect that table, while D and trimming were determined from the DNA. The sample has a few hundred thousand clones on record, about 90% of them singletons. The top ten clones comprise approximately 12% of the sample.

About this clone: It lacks a known antigen. No base quality information exists; no much larger clone differs at one position.

A second Seattle source provided samples from volunteer blood donors who had recovered from COVID-19. Whole blood was collected in K2EDTA tubes by collaborating institutions according to the institutions' own protocols. For TCRbeta analysis, collaborators shipped samples as frozen whole blood, isolated PBMCs, or DNA extracted from either of those sample types. CDR1 SNHLY and CDR2 FYNNEI are derived from the germline V gene. The V and J ends are trimmed by 5 bases and 0 bases, leaving 5 bases between them. The CDR3 covers 14 residues, taking in both the cysteine and the phenylalanine. The CDR3 DNA has 42 bases and is translated from base 1.

This TCR derives from a woman under 30 who had recovered from COVID-19. The chain links TRBV2 with TRBJ2-6, with the D gene not confidently named. Sample: peripheral blood. Here is the DNA: TGTGCCAGCAGTCTGAGCTCTGGGGCCAACGTCCTGACTTTC. Translated, it reads CASSLSSGANVLTF.